This TCR beta chain originates from a study of CD8 T cells in ankylosing spondylitis. Findings of the study overall: Disease-linked clones were CD8+ and relatively rare in peripheral blood.

With respect to this clonotype: Its antigen is as yet unknown.

Using quantitative 5'-RACE with molecular barcodes, the authors made TCR beta libraries. Using its own MiXCR run on the 5' RACE reads, TCRdb lists one record per CDR3 protein. In the table there are about 140,000 distinct CDR3 sequences, 11% of which are singletons. Looked up from germline, CDR1 is KGHSH and CDR2 is LQKENI. V lost 3 bases to trimming and J lost 1 base, with 13 bases between them. This CDR3 spans 16 amino acids. This TCR derives from a female donor with ankylosing spondylitis or in good health (not recorded which). The source material was blood, either unsorted or a sorted T cell fraction (not recorded which). The chain joins TRBV18 to TRBJ2-1; a weak D match, TRBD2 (6 bases). The CDR3 spells CASSPFVEGSYNEQFF. CDR3 DNA sequence: TGTGCCAGCTCACCGTTTGTGGAGGGGTCCTACAATGAGCAGTTCTTC.